The TCR beta chain described here comes from a study of blood T cell repertoires in COVID-19 (dated by TCRdb to 2020 to 2021). As for the study more broadly: Samples covering the acute and convalescent phases of COVID-19 were provided by collaborators in the United States, Italy and Spain. The material from the prospective study consisted of cDNA or gDNA derived from T cells, B-cell-depleted T cells, or PBMCs. The dataset comprised deeply sampled blood TCRbeta repertoires from subjects exposed to, actively infected with, or recovered from COVID-19. The repertoires were made available in a free public database intended to serve as a resource for research on the immune response to SARS-CoV-2. Samples were obtained from the ongoing ImmuneRACE study (first 160 participants) and from some 1,200 subjects provided by 6 global collaborators. Nearly every sample came with metadata listing a de-identified subject ID, COVID-19 status, age in years and sex. Where HLA class I and class II types were available, the types were taken from metadata supplied by the sample provider, not from assay-based typing.

The cysteine opens and the phenylalanine closes a CDR3 of 14 amino acids. Only the CDR3 DNA is retained, 42 bases long and in frame from the first base. Per the germline V gene, MNHEY is the CDR1 and SVGEGT is the CDR2. Trimming leaves V shorter by 2 bases and J shorter by 6 bases, with the junction holding 4 bases beyond the gene matches. Of note for this clone: Its antigen is still unknown. Within one base of it there is no much larger clone, and no base qualities were kept.

What the work shows at the level of the full study, not this receptor alone: How much clinical and demographic metadata was included differed by source and by participant, and the metadata was provided uncurated.

In Seattle, one collaborating source enrolled patients while the infection was active and tracked those patients longitudinally over the course of disease. Each collaborating institution followed its own protocols to collect whole blood in K2EDTA tubes. For TCRbeta analysis, collaborators shipped samples in one of three forms: frozen whole blood, isolated PBMCs, or DNA extracted from either of those sample types. The immunoSEQ Assay, a bias-controlled multiplex PCR, was used to amplify TCRbeta CDR3 regions from genomic DNA. Regarding the original processing steps: The number of nucleated cells in each sample was estimated by amplification of reference gene primers within the assay. Sequence reads were collapsed and filtered to measure the absolute abundance of every unique TCRbeta CDR3 rearrangement. For each sample, productive Simpson clonality was calculated by taking the square root of Simpson's diversity index across productive rearrangements. TCRdb provides this immuneACCESS table in a form limited to in-frame rearrangements. Some clones are lacking; in checked studies, under half of them reflect an unresolved V gene, and why the rest are absent is not known. Clone size and the V and J calls come from that table; the DNA yielded D and trimming. A total of 310,000 or so clones appear in this sample, approximately 88% of them only once. Jointly, the top ten make up around 9.9% of the sample.

The sequenced sample consisted of peripheral blood. The chain uses TRBV6-2 or TRBV6-3 and TRBJ2-1, with TRBD2 matching 7 junction bases. The receptor comes from a man aged 25-40 years with COVID-19, enrolled during active disease. The CDR3 corresponds to CASSYTTGGNEQFF. The nucleotide sequence is given as TGTGCCAGCAGTTACACTACGGGGGGCAATGAGCAGTTCTTC.